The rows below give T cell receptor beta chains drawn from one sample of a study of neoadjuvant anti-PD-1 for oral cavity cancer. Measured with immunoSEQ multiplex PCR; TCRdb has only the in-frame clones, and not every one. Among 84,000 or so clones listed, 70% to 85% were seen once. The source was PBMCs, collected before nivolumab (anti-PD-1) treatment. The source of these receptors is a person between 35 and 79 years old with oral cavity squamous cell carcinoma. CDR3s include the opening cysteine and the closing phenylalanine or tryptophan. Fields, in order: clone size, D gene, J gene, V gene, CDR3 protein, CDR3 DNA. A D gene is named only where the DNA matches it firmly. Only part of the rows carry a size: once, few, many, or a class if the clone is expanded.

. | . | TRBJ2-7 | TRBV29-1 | CSVEMGSYEQYF | TGCAGCGTTGAAATGGGATCCTACGAGCAGTACTTC
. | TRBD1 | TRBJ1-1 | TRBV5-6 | CASSLTQGADGMNTEAFF | TGTGCCAGCAGCTTGACCCAGGGGGCGGACGGCATGAACACTGAAGCTTTCTTT
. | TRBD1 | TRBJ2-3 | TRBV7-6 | CASSPQTGGNTDTQYF | TGTGCCAGCAGCCCCCAGACAGGGGGAAACACAGATACGCAGTATTTT
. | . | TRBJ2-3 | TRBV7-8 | CASSIDGGDTQYF | TGTGCCAGCAGCATAGACGGTGGAGATACGCAGTATTTT
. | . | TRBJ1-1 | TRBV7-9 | CASSLAKWALNTEAFF | TGTGCCAGCAGCTTAGCGAAATGGGCGTTGAACACTGAAGCTTTCTTT
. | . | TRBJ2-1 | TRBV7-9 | CASSLAGGSNEQFF | TGTGCCAGCAGCTTAGCGGGAGGTAGCAATGAGCAGTTCTTC
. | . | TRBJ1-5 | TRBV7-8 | CASSSYGQSNQPQHF | TGTGCCAGCAGCTCCTACGGACAGTCCAATCAGCCCCAGCATTTT
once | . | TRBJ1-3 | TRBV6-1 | CASSELARPAGNTIYF | TGTGCCAGCAGTGAACTAGCCAGACCAGCTGGAAACACCATATATTTT
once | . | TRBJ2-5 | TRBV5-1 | CASSLGGVSETQYF | TGCGCCAGCAGCTTAGGGGGGGTGAGCGAGACCCAGTACTTC
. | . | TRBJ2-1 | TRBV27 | CATRSGVYNEQFF | TGTGCGACCAGGTCGGGAGTCTACAATGAGCAGTTCTTC
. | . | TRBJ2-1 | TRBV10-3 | CAISLSGPSYNEQFF | TGTGCCATCTCCCTTAGCGGTCCCTCCTACAATGAGCAGTTCTTC
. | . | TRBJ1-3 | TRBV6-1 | CASSEVRNTIYF | TGTGCCAGCAGTGAAGTAAGAAACACCATATATTTT
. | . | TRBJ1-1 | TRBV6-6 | CASSYGTNTEAFF | TGTGCCAGCAGTTACGGGACGAACACTGAAGCTTTCTTT
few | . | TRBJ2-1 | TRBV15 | CATSRDMGESSNEQFF | TGTGCCACCAGCAGAGATATGGGGGAGTCGTCCAATGAGCAGTTCTTC
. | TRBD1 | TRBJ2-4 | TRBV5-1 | CASSVTGGNIQYF | TGCGCCAGCAGCGTCACAGGGGGCAACATTCAGTACTTC
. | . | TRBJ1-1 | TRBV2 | CASSDQGMNTEAFF | TGTGCCAGCAGTGACCAGGGAATGAACACTGAAGCTTTCTTT